Following are 7 T cell receptor beta chains from one sample sequenced in a study of blood T cells in healthy people across ages. The use of a sample-barcoded 5' primer and a J-beta primer mix characterized a second PCR of about 7 to 12 cycles. TCRdb independently ran MiXCR on the 5' RACE reads; one entry per CDR3 protein. The table has some 670,000 distinct CDR3 sequences, under 65% seen once; the top ten hold approximately 13%. The sequenced material came from blood. All receptors derive from a woman older than 75 in good health.

The chain employs TRBV20-1 and TRBJ2-6, with D possibly matching TRBD1 (6 bases). This CDR3 comprises 15 residues. Germline V CDR1 and CDR2: DFQATT, SNEGSKA (reference sequence). The V end lost 5 bases, the J end lost 1 base, and 12 bases lay between the germline ends. Here the CDR3 DNA reads TGCAGTGCTGAGCCCAGGGGTTCTGGGGCCAACGTCCTGACTTTC. Translated: CSAEPRGSGANVLTF.

This clonotype was seen at least ten times. The rearrangement uses TRBV10-3 and TRBJ2-7; D possibly corresponds to TRBD1 (5 bases). Trimming left V 5 bases short and J 3 bases short, with 14 bases between. Germline V gives CDR1 ENHRY, CDR2 SYGVKD. The CDR3 contains 14 residues. The CDR3 sequence: CAISKDTTVYEQYF. CDR3 in DNA: TGTGCCATCAGTAAGGACACCACCGTCTACGAGCAGTACTTC.

This rearrangement joins TRBV28 to TRBJ2-7; 10 bases align to TRBD2. The CDR3 covers 14 residues. Unmatched junction bases numbered 5, after V lost 5 bases and J lost 4 bases. CDR1 is MDHEN, CDR2 SYDVKM, per germline. CDR3 sequence: CASSALAGFYEQYF. CDR3 nucleotides: TGTGCCAGCAGTGCACTAGCGGGATTTTACGAGCAGTACTTC.

The rearrangement links TRBV4-3 to TRBJ2-7, with D hard to call. This CDR3 is built from 14 residues. V lost 0 bases and J 3 bases, leaving 9 bases between the germline ends. From germline, CDR1 is LGHNA and CDR2 YSLEER. CDR3 DNA sequence: TGCGCCAGCAGCCAAGATAACAGTTACTACGAGCAGTACTTC. This encodes CASSQDNSYYEQYF.

The sample holds many counts of this clonotype. J is TRBJ2-3 and V is TRBV12-3 or TRBV12-4; TRBD1 might be the D (6 bases). V was cut by 5 bases and J by 0 bases, with 9 bases left in between. CDR3 size: 14 residues. The CDR3: CASSQGHSTDTQYF. DNA for the CDR3: TGTGCCAGCAGTCAGGGGCATAGCACAGATACGCAGTATTTT.

On this clonotype: This may arise from a read error, as a much more abundant clone is one base away. The chain uses TRBV28 and TRBJ2-1; 7 nucleotides align to TRBD2. V shed 6 bases and J 10 bases; nucleotides not matched to a gene: 12. This CDR3 is 14 amino acids long. Germline CDR1 MDHEN, CDR2 SYDVKM. The CDR3 DNA sequence: TGTGCCAGCAGCAACGGGGGGATAACCTACGAGCAGTTCTTC. Translated: CASSNGGITYEQFF.

The V gene is TRBV5-1, the J gene TRBJ2-3, with TRBD1 as a possible D gene (6 bases). Germline CDR1 is SGHRS and CDR2 is YFSETQ. This CDR3 region has 14 residues. V was clipped by 7 bases and J by 4 bases, with 16 bases between them. The CDR3 DNA is TGCGCCAGCTCTAAGGCCACAGGGTCAGATACGCAGTATTTT. It translates to CASSKATGSDTQYF.